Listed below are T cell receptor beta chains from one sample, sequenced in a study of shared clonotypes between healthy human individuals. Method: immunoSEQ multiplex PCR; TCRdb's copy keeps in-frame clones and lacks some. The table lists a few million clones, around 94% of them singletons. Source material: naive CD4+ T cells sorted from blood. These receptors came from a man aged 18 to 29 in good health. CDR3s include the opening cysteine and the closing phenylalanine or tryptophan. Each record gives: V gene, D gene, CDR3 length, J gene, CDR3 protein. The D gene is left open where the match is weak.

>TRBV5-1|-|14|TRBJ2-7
CASMRDVSSYEQYF
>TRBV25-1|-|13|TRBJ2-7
CASSEWTAYEQYF
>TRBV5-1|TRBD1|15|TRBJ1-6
CASSPGQGTNSPLHF
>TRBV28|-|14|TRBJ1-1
CASSFYGTVPEAFF
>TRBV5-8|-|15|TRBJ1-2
CASTLGGGTNYGYTF
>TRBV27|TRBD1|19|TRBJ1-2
CASSLRLIGTGDINYGYTF
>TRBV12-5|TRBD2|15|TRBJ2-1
CASGRLAGGLAEQFF
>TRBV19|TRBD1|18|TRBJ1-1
CASSRDRGSSGLNTEAFF
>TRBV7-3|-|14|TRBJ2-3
CASSMTASTDTQYF
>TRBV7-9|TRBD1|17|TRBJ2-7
CASSFLRPGQGPRGEYF
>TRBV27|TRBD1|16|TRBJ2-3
CASSLPFGTGIDTQYF
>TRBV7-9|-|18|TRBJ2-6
CASSLEASALGGANVLTF
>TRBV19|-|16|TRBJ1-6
CASSMTGPLNNSPLHF
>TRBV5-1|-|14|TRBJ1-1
CASSLAGQGLEAFF
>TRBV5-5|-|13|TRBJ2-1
CASSTSMGSEQFF
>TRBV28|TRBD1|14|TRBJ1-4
CASSDRGANEKLFF
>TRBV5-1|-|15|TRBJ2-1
CASSLGGGSYNEQFF
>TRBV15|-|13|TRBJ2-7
CATSRAGSYEQYF
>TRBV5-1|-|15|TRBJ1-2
CASSLGPPDIYGYTF
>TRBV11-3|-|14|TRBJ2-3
CASSLDRAADTQYF
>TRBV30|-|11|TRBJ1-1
CAWNLGHEAFF
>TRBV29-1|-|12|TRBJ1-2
CSVEGDNYGYTF
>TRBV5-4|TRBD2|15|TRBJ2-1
CASETSGQAYNEQFF
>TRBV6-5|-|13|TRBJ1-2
CATKPGHAYGYTF
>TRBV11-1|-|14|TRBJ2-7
CASSFSGGRYEQYF
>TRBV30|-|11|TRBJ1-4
CAFRGEKSVFF
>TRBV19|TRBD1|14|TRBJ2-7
CASSKMDRGYEQYF
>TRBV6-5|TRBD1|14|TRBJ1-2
CASSRQGDIYGYTF
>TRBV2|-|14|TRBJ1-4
CASSPRDLNEKLFF
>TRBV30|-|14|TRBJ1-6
CAWSSGTARTPLHF
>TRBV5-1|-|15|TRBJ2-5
CASSPRWRGQETQYF
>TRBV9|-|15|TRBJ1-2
CASSQGNVGNYGYTF
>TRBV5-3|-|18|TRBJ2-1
CARSFRGRQAGGYNEQFF
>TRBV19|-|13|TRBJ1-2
CASSMVTNYGYTF
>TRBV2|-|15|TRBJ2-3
CASTPIYTSTDTQYF
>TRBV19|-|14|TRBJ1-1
CASTPWVQNTEAFF
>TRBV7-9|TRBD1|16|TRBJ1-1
CASTEGVGQGMTEAFF
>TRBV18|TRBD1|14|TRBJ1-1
CASSSAQGTAEAFF
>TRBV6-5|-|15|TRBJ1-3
CASSPVGILGNTIYF
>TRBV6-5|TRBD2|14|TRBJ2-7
CASSSASGSYEQYF
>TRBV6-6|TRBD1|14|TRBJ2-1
CASRRGLIDNEQFF
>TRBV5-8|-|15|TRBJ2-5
CASSLVLTGGETQYF
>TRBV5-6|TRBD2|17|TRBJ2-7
CASSLGARASGSDEQYF
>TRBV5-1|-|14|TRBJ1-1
CASSPFGLATEAFF
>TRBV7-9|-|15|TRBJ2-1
CASSSQNGWNNEQFF
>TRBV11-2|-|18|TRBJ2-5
CASSPFASRRGNQETQYF
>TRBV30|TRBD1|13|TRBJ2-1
CAWGTGFVNEQFF
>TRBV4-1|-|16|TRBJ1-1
CASSQEKVGGRTEAFF